These 27 T cell receptor beta chains were all obtained from the same sample, sequenced in a study of blood T cells in healthy people across ages. Primers used in a second PCR of about 6 to 11 cycles were a sample-barcoded 5' primer and a J-beta primer mix. One entry per CDR3 protein, called by TCRdb with MiXCR from the 5' RACE reads. The sample consists of approximately 2,000,000 distinct CDR3 sequences, more than 35% of them appearing once. Sequenced input: blood. These TCRs come from a human donor in good health.

This clonotype was detected ten times or more. The chain joins TRBV5-5 to TRBJ2-7, with D perhaps matching TRBD1 or TRBD2 (5 bases each). Deletions cut 4 bases from V and 1 base from J, with 9 bases between. Germline V gene data show CDR1 as SGHKS and CDR2 as YYEKEE (reference sequence). This CDR3 comprises 13 residues. CDR3 nucleotides: TGTGCCAGCAGCCGGGACCAATCCTACGAGCAGTACTTC. This sequence encodes CASSRDQSYEQYF.

V usage is TRBV20-1 and J usage is TRBJ2-4, with 9 bases aligning to TRBD1. The J call is in doubt because the DNA end fits TRBJ2-7 better. CDR1 and CDR2 (germline): DFQATT, SNEGSKA (reference sequence). CDR3 length: 14 residues. The chain's CDR3 is CSAGHTGGAGEQYF. CDR3 bases: TGCAGTGCTGGTCATACAGGGGGCGCGGGCGAGCAGTACTTC.

The gene calls are TRBV20-1 and TRBJ2-1; no firm D call. V lost 0 bases, J lost 4 bases, and 10 bases lay in between. This CDR3 has 14 amino acids. Germline loops: CDR1 DFQATT, CDR2 SNEGSKA (reference sequence). CDR3 sequence reads: CSARDLQSYNEQFF. The CDR3 bases are TGCAGTGCTAGAGATCTACAGTCTTACAATGAGCAGTTCTTC.

Written as DNA, the CDR3 is TGCGCCAGCAGTGAGGGACAGGGGGCCACAGATACGCAGTATTTT. Protein sequence: CASSEGQGATDTQYF. The J gene is TRBJ2-3, the V gene TRBV10-2, with 11 bases that match TRBD1. Unmatched junction bases numbered 0, after V lost 2 bases and J lost 2 bases. The CDR3 spans 15 residues. Per the germline V gene, CDR1 is WSHSY and CDR2 is SAAADI.

This rearrangement joins TRBV4-1 to TRBJ1-4, with TRBD1 identical over 8 bases. CDR3 length: 15 amino acids. With 3 bases clipped from V and 8 bases from J, the junction kept 8 bases outside the gene matches. Germline V gives CDR1 MGHRA, CDR2 YSYEKL. CDR3 bases: TGCGCCAGCAGCCAGTACAGGGGGATTGGAGAAAAACTGTTTTTT. Protein: CASSQYRGIGEKLFF.

This clonotype turned up a few times. This chain connects TRBV29-1 to TRBJ2-7, with unresolved D. Germline CDR1 is SQVTM and CDR2 is ANQGSEA. The CDR3 has 16 amino acids. The V end lost 7 bases, the J end lost 5 bases, and 27 bases lay between the germline ends. This CDR3 is CSAPFLGIPMGHEQYF. CDR3 DNA: TGCAGCGCTCCTTTTTTGGGGATTCCAATGGGCCACGAGCAGTACTTC.

Here the CDR3 reads CASSPVEYNEQYF. The CDR3 DNA sequence: TGCGCCAGCAGTCCCGTCGAATACAATGAGCAGTACTTC. This chain connects TRBV5-1 to TRBJ2-1; D unclear. The J call may be wrong; the DNA end is better matched by TRBJ2-7. Per the germline V gene, CDR1 is SGHRS and CDR2 is YFSETQ. There are 13 residues in the CDR3.

This clonotype was counted only a few times. The V call is TRBV5-1, the J call TRBJ1-1; D not resolved. Per the germline V gene, CDR1 is SGHRS and CDR2 is YFSETQ. Trimming took 4 bases from V and 0 from J, leaving 13 bases between them. The CDR3 is 15 amino acids. As DNA, the CDR3 is TGCGCCAGCAGCCCACGGCAACCCATGAACACTGAAGCTTTCTTT. The encoded protein is CASSPRQPMNTEAFF.

The CDR3 reads CASSTRVANQPQHF. The DNA for the CDR3 is TGTGCCAGCAGCACCAGGGTGGCCAATCAGCCCCAGCATTTT. The rearrangement uses TRBV7-8 and TRBJ1-5, with D perhaps TRBD1 (5 bases). V lost 5 bases to trimming and J lost 3 bases, with 11 bases between them. The CDR3 has 14 amino acids. Germline-derived CDR1 and CDR2 are SGHVS and FQNEAQ.

This clonotype has a handful of counts. The chain carries TRBV9 and TRBJ2-4; 12 bases agree with TRBD1. The CDR3 contains 21 residues. The ends lost 0 bases at V and 1 base at J; junction bases unmatched: 14. Germline V gene sequence: CDR1 SGDLS, CDR2 YYNGEE. The chain's CDR3 is CASSVGNRDRGLRGAKNIQYF. The CDR3 region has the DNA TGTGCCAGCAGCGTAGGAAATCGGGACAGGGGGCTGAGGGGTGCCAAAAACATTCAGTACTTC.

CDR3 region: CASGPPGVGIRGPYEQYF. For the CDR3, the DNA is TGTGCCAGCGGCCCCCCAGGGGTCGGAATCCGGGGGCCCTACGAGCAGTACTTC. This chain uses TRBV6-1 with TRBJ2-7; D may correspond to TRBD1 or TRBD2 (6 bases each). Looked up from germline, CDR1 is MNHNS and CDR2 is SASEGT. V lost 8 bases and J lost 2, with 28 bases in between. The CDR3 has 18 residues.

A word on this clonotype: Its ends do not fully match the called genes, so a read error is possible. This chain joins TRBV7-7 and TRBJ2-3; D not resolved. CDR1 SSHAT and CDR2 FNYEAQ come from the germline V gene (reference sequence). The CDR3 extends over 13 amino acids. The CDR3 bases are TGTGCTAGCAGCTTACGGTACTTAGATACGCAGTATTTT. Translated: CASSLRYLDTQYF.

The V and J genes are TRBV7-8 and TRBJ2-2; 9 bases fit TRBD1. Losses at the gene ends were 1 base for V and 7 bases for J; bases not matched to a gene: 4. The germline V gene encodes CDR1 SGHVS and CDR2 FQNEAQ. The CDR3 spans 15 residues. The DNA of the CDR3 is TGTGCCAGCAGCTTAGGGACAGGGGCTTTCGGGGAGCTGTTTTTT. Its translation: CASSLGTGAFGELFF.

This clonotype was found a few times. The chain uses TRBV7-3 and TRBJ1-2; 8 positions match TRBD1. Germline V gene sequence: CDR1 SGHTA, CDR2 FQGTGA. V lost 3 bases, J lost 6 bases, and 9 bases stayed unmatched. The CDR3 consists of 15 residues. In DNA, the CDR3 is TGTGCCAGCAGCTTTACTCCGGGACAGGTTCATGGCTACACCTTC. This translates into CASSFTPGQVHGYTF. Full variable domain (remainder filled in from reference TRBV7-3 and TRBJ1-2): GAGVSQTPSNKVTEKGKYVELRCDPISGHTALYWYRQSLGQGPEFLIYFQGTGAADDSGLPNDRFFAVRPEGSVSTLKIQRTERGDSAVYLCASSFTPGQVHGYTFGSGTRLTVV.

The V and J genes are TRBV12-3 or TRBV12-4 and TRBJ1-5; no firm D call. CDR3 length equals 15 residues. V shed 3 bases and J shed 5 bases, with 14 bases lying between them. The CDR3 sequence is CASSFWGPMDQPQHF. As DNA, the CDR3 is TGTGCCAGCAGTTTTTGGGGTCCGATGGATCAGCCCCAGCATTTT.

The chain combines TRBV12-3 or TRBV12-4 with TRBJ2-1; possible D gene TRBD1, 5 bases. V lost 4 bases and J lost 10, with 14 bases in between. The CDR3 sequence is 13 residues long. CDR3 in amino acids: CASSSTRVSEQFF. DNA for the CDR3: TGTGCCAGCAGTTCCACCAGGGTCTCCGAGCAGTTCTTC.

The chain uses TRBV2 and TRBJ2-5, with 13 bases fitting TRBD2. The CDR3 contains 14 residues. V was pared by 8 bases and J by 3 bases, with 3 bases of the junction left unmatched. The germline gives CDR1 SNHLY, CDR2 FYNNEI. DNA for the CDR3: TGTGCCAGCGATGGACTAGCGGGGGAAGAGACCCAGTACTTC. Protein product: CASDGLAGEETQYF.

The chain employs TRBV7-9 and TRBJ2-7; 10 positions match TRBD1. This CDR3 has 14 residues. Per the germline V gene, CDR1 is SEHNR and CDR2 is FQNEAQ (reference sequence). J lost 5 bases, V lost 6 bases, and 7 bases had no gene match. CDR3 sequence (DNA): TGTGCCAGCAGACCCGGGACAGGGGTCGACGAGCAGTACTTC. Translated, it gives CASRPGTGVDEQYF. The full variable domain, completed using reference TRBV7-9 and TRBJ2-7, is DTGVSQNPRHKITKRGQNVTFRCDPISEHNRLYWYRQTLGQGPEFLTYFQNEAQLEKSRLLSDRFSAERPKGSFSTLEIQRTEQGDSAMYLCASRPGTGVDEQYFGPGTRLTVT.

This chain joins TRBV7-8 and TRBJ2-7; TRBD1 agrees at 10 bases. Trimming at V came to 2 bases and at J to 2 bases, leaving 6 bases not matched to a gene. CDR1 is SGHVS and CDR2 is FQNEAQ in the germline V gene. This CDR3 contains 16 residues. This chain's CDR3 is CASSLSGTGATYEQYF. In DNA form, the CDR3 reads TGTGCCAGCAGCTTAAGTGGGACAGGGGCCACCTACGAGCAGTACTTC.

The genes are TRBV25-1 and TRBJ1-6; 8 positions match TRBD1. Per germline, CDR1 MGHDK and CDR2 SYGVNS. There are 16 residues in the CDR3. The ends lost 3 bases at V and 10 bases at J; junction bases unmatched: 11. CDR3 DNA sequence: TGTGCCAGCAGTGACCGGACAGGGTCCTTAGGCTCACCCCTCCACTTT. As protein: CASSDRTGSLGSPLHF. The whole variable domain, remainder taken from reference TRBV25-1 and TRBJ1-6, is EADIYQTPRYLVIGTGKKITLECSQTMGHDKMYWYQQDPGMELHLIHYSYGVNSTEKGDLSSESTVSRIRTEHFPLTLESARPSHTSQYLCASSDRTGSLGSPLHFGNGTRLTVT.

Details on this clonotype: At one end, the junction sequence differs from germline, possibly due to a read error. The CDR3 sequence is CAPYNEQFF. The CDR3, as DNA: TGTGCCCCTTACAACGAGCAGTTCTTC. This chain uses TRBV10-3 with TRBJ2-1; D gene ambiguous. This CDR3 has 9 amino acids. Germline V lookup: CDR1 ENHRY, CDR2 SYGVKD.

There are many counts of this clonotype. V and J are TRBV6-6 and TRBJ2-2, with 11 bases identical to TRBD2. Germline lookup yields CDR1 MNHNY and CDR2 SVGAGI (reference sequence). The CDR3 loop spans 14 amino acids. V lost 8 bases and J lost 6; bases outside the gene matches: 5. CDR3 sequence reads: CASASGGRAGELFF. CDR3 nucleotide sequence: TGTGCCAGCGCTAGCGGGGGGCGGGCCGGGGAGCTGTTTTTT.

This clonotype occurred a few times. The chain uses TRBV6-6 and TRBJ1-2; D gene ambiguous. Germline V lookup: CDR1 MNHNY, CDR2 SVGAGI (reference sequence). Trimming removed 7 bases from V and 7 bases from J, with 10 bases in between. The CDR3 has 11 amino acids. CDR3 sequence reads: CASTLLRGYTF. Here the CDR3 DNA reads TGTGCCAGCACCCTCCTCCGTGGCTACACCTTC.

The gene calls are TRBV20-1 and TRBJ2-1, with D possibly TRBD2 on 7 matching bases. In germline, CDR1 is DFQATT, CDR2 SNEGSKA (reference sequence). The length of the CDR3 is 13 residues. Written as DNA, the CDR3 is TGCACCGACCGGGGGGCATTAAGTAATGAGCAGTTCTTC. Protein: CTDRGALSNEQFF.

This clonotype was seen once. The chain uses TRBV20-1 and TRBJ1-4, with D maybe TRBD1 (5 bases). The V end was cut by 4 bases, the J end by 8 bases, with 11 bases between. The CDR3 loop spans 12 amino acids. The germline CDR1 and CDR2 sequences are DFQATT and SNEGSKA (reference sequence). DNA of the CDR3: TGCAGTGCTACCAGGGCTGGAGAAAAACTGTTTTTT. Its translation: CSATRAGEKLFF.

The sample holds a few counts of this clonotype. The gene calls are TRBV6-5 and TRBJ1-6; no clear D. Looked up from germline, CDR1 is MNHEY and CDR2 is SVGAGI. Trimming pared 0 bases from V and 8 bases from J, leaving 11 bases between. This CDR3 comprises 15 residues. Here the CDR3 reads CASSYSRSRDSPLHF. The CDR3 nucleotides read TGTGCCAGCAGTTACTCGCGCAGTCGGGATTCACCCCTCCACTTT.

Written as DNA, the CDR3 is TGTGCCAGCAGCGTAGCAGCCGTTGGGGCCAACGTCCTGACTTTC. Residues: CASSVAAVGANVLTF. This chain links TRBV9 with TRBJ2-6; no definite D call. V dropped 0 bases and J dropped 3 bases, with 7 bases sitting between them. Germline CDR1 SGDLS, CDR2 YYNGEE. The CDR3 consists of 15 residues.